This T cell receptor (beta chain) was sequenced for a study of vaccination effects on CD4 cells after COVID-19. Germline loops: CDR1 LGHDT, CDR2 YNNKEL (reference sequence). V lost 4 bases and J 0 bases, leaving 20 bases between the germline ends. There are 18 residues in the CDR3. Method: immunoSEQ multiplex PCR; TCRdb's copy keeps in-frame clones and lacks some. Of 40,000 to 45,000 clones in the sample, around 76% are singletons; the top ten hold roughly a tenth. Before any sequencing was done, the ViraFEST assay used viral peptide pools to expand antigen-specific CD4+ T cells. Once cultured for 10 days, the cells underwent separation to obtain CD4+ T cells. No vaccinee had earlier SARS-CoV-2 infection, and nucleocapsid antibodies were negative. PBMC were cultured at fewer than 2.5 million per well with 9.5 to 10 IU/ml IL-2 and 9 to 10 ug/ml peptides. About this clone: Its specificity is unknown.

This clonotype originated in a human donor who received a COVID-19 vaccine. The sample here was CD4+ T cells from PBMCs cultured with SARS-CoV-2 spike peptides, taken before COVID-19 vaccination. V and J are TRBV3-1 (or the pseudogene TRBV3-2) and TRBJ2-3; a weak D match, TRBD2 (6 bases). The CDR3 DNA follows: TGTGCCAGCAGCCTAGCGGCTAATAGGGGTTGGAGCACAGATACGCAGTATTTT. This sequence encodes CASSLAANRGWSTDTQYF.